What follows describes a single T cell receptor beta chain. What it binds is unknown. This record comes from a study of T cells expressing NK-cell markers. Study-wide background: Each TCR beta repertoire originated in sorted T cells that were CD3+CD56+NKG2C+, CD3+CD56+NKG2C- or CD3+CD56-NKG2C+. One of eight sequenced donors was HCMV-seronegative; the other seven were seropositive.

Libraries used 5'RACE template switching adding universal primer site and UMIs. With the 5' RACE reads reprocessed, TCRdb shows one record per CDR3 protein and no DNA. The sample table sets out about 550,000 distinct CDR3 sequences. This CDR3 contains 16 residues. Germline values: CDR1 SGHNT, CDR2 YYREEE (reference sequence). Study-level findings and limits: About 1.0-8% of CD8+ T cells in six or seven donors belonged to dominant NKG2C+ clonotypes.

Sequenced: blood T cells: a sorted CD56 or NKG2C T cell subset, CD4+ or CD8+ T cells, or bulk PBMC T cells (not recorded which). The TCR sequence derives from a man younger than 30 in good health. The chain has TRBV5-4 and TRBJ2-2; TCRdb outputs TRBD2, but without DNA this stays unchecked. The CDR3 region is CASSLDLAVNTGELFF.